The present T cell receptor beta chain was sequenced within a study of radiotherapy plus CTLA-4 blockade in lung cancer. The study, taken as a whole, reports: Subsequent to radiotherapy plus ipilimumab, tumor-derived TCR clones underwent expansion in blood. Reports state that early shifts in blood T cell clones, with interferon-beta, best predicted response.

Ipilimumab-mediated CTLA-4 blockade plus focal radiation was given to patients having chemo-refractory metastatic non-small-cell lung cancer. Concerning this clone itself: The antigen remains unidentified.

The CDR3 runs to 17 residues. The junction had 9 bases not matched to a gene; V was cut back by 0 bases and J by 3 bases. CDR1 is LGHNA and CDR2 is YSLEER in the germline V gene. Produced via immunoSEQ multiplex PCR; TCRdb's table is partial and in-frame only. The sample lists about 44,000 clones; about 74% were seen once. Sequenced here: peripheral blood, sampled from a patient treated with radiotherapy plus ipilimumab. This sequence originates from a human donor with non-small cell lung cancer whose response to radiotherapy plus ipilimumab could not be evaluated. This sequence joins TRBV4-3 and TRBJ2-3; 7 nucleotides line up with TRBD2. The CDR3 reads CASSQDFREGWTDTQYF. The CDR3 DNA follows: TGCGCCAGCAGCCAAGACTTCAGGGAGGGGTGGACAGATACGCAGTATTTT.